This note documents a single TCR beta chain sequence. What it binds is unknown. V dropped 1 base and J dropped 5 bases, with 8 bases sitting between them. Per the germline V gene, CDR1 is KGHSH and CDR2 is LQKENI. The CDR3 consists of 13 residues. This specimen belongs to a study of OX40 agonist ivuxolimab in advanced cancers. Whole-study context: Patients were given ivuxolimab, an antibody that agonizes OX40 (CD134).

Assay used: immunoSEQ multiplex PCR; TCRdb lists only in-frame clones, some missing. Among tens of thousands of clones listed, approximately 91% were seen once. Study conclusions and caveats: The specificity for antigen of the expanded peripheral T cells was not determined.

This specimen was CD4+ or CD8+ T cells sorted from blood, taken in a trial of the OX40 agonist ivuxolimab. This clonotype was sampled from an adult with an advanced solid tumor such as melanoma, head and neck, liver or kidney cancer. J is TRBJ2-5 and V is TRBV18; D may be TRBD1 (5 bases). The CDR3 protein is CASSPQGSETQYF. The CDR3 coding sequence is TGTGCCAGCTCACCACAGGGGTCCGAGACCCAGTACTTC.